This TCR beta chain was obtained from a study of T-cell memory formation after mild COVID-19. Overall study findings and caveats: The authors did not confirm SARS-CoV-2 specificity of second-wave clones peaking day 37. CD4+ contracting clones lay mainly in CM and EM, CD8+ ones in EMRA.

Constant-segment primers were used for 5'RACE, and the resulting TCR alpha and TCR beta cDNA libraries carried sample barcodes and UMIs. TCRdb analysed the 5' RACE reads with MiXCR anew, one entry per CDR3 protein. Among around 370,000 distinct CDR3 sequences listed, over 20% were seen once. In its sample, this clonotype was seen a few times. What it recognizes is unknown. With V trimmed by 4 bases and J by 4 bases, 7 bases remained unmatched. The CDR3 has 15 amino acids. Germline CDR1 reads SGHTS; CDR2 reads YDEGEE. Sample: PBMCs or a T cell subset sorted from them (not recorded which). The chain recombines TRBV5-8 with TRBJ2-3; TRBD2 matches at 9 bases. The origin of this receptor is an adult woman who had mild COVID-19 (a few samples of this study predate the infection). Cell type and time point are not known. The DNA for the CDR3 is TGTGCCAGCAGCGTGACTAGCGGTCCCGCAGATACGCAGTATTTT. This translates into CASSVTSGPADTQYF.